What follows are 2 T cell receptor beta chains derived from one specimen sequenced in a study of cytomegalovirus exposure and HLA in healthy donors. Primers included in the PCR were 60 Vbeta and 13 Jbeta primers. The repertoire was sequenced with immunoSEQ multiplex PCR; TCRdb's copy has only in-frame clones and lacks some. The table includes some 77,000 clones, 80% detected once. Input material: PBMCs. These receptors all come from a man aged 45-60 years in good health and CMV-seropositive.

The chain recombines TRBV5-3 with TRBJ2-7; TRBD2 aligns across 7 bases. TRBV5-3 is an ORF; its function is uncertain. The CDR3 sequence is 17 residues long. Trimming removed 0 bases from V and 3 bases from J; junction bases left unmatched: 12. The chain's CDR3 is CARSLGSASGVVYEQYF. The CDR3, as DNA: TGTGCCAGAAGCTTGGGGTCAGCTAGCGGAGTGGTCTACGAGCAGTACTTC.

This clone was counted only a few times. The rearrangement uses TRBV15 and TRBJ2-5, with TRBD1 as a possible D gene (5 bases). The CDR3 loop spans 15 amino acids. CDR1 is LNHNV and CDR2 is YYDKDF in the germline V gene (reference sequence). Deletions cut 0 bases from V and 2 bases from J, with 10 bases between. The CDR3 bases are TGTGCCACCAGCAGAGATAGGACACAGCAAGAGACCCAGTACTTC. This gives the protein CATSRDRTQQETQYF.